This TCR beta chain came from a study of blood T cell repertoires in COVID-19. Across the study: T cells, B-cell-depleted T cells, or PBMCs supplied cDNA or gDNA.

There are 16 residues in the CDR3. V trimming: 1 base; J trimming: 4 bases; junction bases outside the gene matches: 9. Germline CDR1 and CDR2: SGHRS and YFSETQ. Seattle patient enrollment occurred during active infection, with longitudinal follow-up thereafter. Authors' data handling: Estimation of nucleated cell counts relied on the amplification of reference gene primers. TCRdb keeps only in-frame clones here, not all; method: immunoSEQ multiplex PCR. That table gives V, J and clone size, and the DNA gave D and trimming. The table lists tens of thousands of clones, 88% of them singletons. The genes are TRBV5-1 and TRBJ1-1; TRBD1 matches 8 bases. The sample taken for sequencing was peripheral blood. The receptor's source is a man between 60 and 75 years old with COVID-19, enrolled during active disease. DNA of the CDR3: TGCGCCAGCAGCTTGATGGACAGGGCCGTCGGCACTGAAGCTTTCTTT. This gives the protein CASSLMDRAVGTEAFF.